This T cell receptor beta chain was found in a study of early T cells in non-severe SARS-CoV-2 infection. Across the study: Unpaired chains resulted from sequencing bulk RNA of unsorted whole blood.

Unique molecular identifiers were attached to individual cDNA molecules. In TCRdb, the 5' RACE reads were re-called with MiXCR into one record per CDR3 protein. The sample has tens of thousands of distinct CDR3 sequences; about 5.7% are singletons. This clonotype occurred many times. J lost 0 bases, V lost 3 bases, and 1 base had no gene match. CDR1 SGHRS and CDR2 YFSETQ come from the germline V gene. This CDR3 spans 15 amino acids. The sequencing input was whole blood. The receptor was isolated from an adult who was a healthcare worker with PCR-confirmed SARS-CoV-2 infection or an uninfected control (not recorded which). This chain connects TRBV5-1 to TRBJ2-2; 8 nucleotides match TRBD1. The CDR3 here is CASSWTGSNTGELFF. CDR3 DNA sequence: TGCGCCAGCAGCTGGACAGGGTCGAACACCGGGGAGCTGTTTTTT.